The rows below give T cell receptor beta chains drawn from one sample of a study of CD8 T cells in Susac syndrome. Each CDR3 protein gets one entry after TCRdb re-called the immunoSEQ multiplex PCR reads with MiXCR. The sample includes 110,000 or so distinct CDR3 sequences, over 90% of them seen just once. Sequences were obtained from CD4+ T cells from PBMCs. These receptors were taken from a human donor in good health. The CDR3 runs from the conserved cysteine through the conserved F or W. The D gene is left open where the match is weak. Some rows mark clone size as missing; the rest say once, few, many or name a class of expanded clone.

V	J	size	D	CDR3	DNA
TRBV5-1	TRBJ2-7	.	.	CASSPNLGLYEQYF	TGCGCCAGCAGCCCCAACCTAGGACTCTACGAGCAGTACTTC
TRBV12-3/TRBV12-4	TRBJ1-3	.	.	CASSWGGTGNTIYF	TGTGCCAGCAGTTGGGGGGGAACTGGAAACACCATATATTTT
TRBV30	TRBJ1-2	.	.	CASPGGGGYGYTF	TGTGCCTCCCCGGGCGGCGGGGGATATGGCTACACCTTC
TRBV20-1	TRBJ2-1	.	TRBD2	CSAKNPIAGEVGNEQFF	TGCAGTGCCAAAAATCCTATAGCGGGAGAAGTTGGGAATGAGCAGTTCTTC
TRBV7-2	TRBJ1-5	.	TRBD1	CASSLAHGQDNQPQHF	TGTGCCAGCAGCTTAGCCCACGGACAGGACAATCAGCCCCAGCATTTT
TRBV5-1	TRBJ1-1	once	.	CASSGSRGGEAFF	TGCGCCAGCAGCGGTTCCAGGGGTGGCGAAGCTTTCTTT
TRBV30	TRBJ2-7	once	TRBD2	CAWSRLAGDYEQYF	TGTGCCTGGAGTAGGCTAGCGGGAGACTACGAGCAGTACTTC
TRBV19	TRBJ2-3	.	TRBD1	CASSPGTGHSTDTQYF	TGTGCCAGTAGTCCGGGGACAGGTCACAGCACAGATACGCAGTATTTT
TRBV3-1	TRBJ2-7	.	.	CASSPSSGRHYEQYF	TGTGCCAGCAGCCCGTCGAGCGGCCGCCACTACGAGCAGTACTTC
TRBV11-2	TRBJ1-2	few	.	CASSLGRQGGYTF	TGTGCCAGCAGCTTAGGCAGGCAGGGTGGCTACACCTTC
TRBV11-1	TRBJ2-7	.	.	CASSFTTGRGDDEQYF	TGTGCCAGCAGCTTCACCACAGGCAGGGGAGACGACGAGCAGTACTTC
TRBV7-2	TRBJ2-7	once	TRBD1	CASSSGQGNTDEQYF	TGTGCCAGCAGCTCCGGACAGGGGAATACCGACGAGCAGTACTTC
TRBV20-1	TRBJ1-1	.	.	CSASQGTDLNAEAFF	TGCAGTGCTAGTCAGGGGACGGACCTCAACGCTGAAGCTTTCTTT
TRBV6-2/TRBV6-3	TRBJ2-1	once	TRBD2	CASSGLAGFGEQLFF	TGTGCCAGCAGTGGGCTAGCGGGGTTTGGGGAGCAGTTGTTCTTC
TRBV7-2	TRBJ2-4	few	.	CASSSDRNIQYF	TGTGCCAGCAGCAGTGACAGGAACATTCAGTATTTC
TRBV7-9	TRBJ2-5	.	.	CASSFTQETQYF	TGTGCCAGCAGCTTTACCCAAGAGACCCAGTACTTC
TRBV3-1	TRBJ1-2	.	TRBD1	CASSQIQGVLEGYTF	TGTGCCAGCAGCCAGATCCAGGGGGTCTTGGAAGGCTACACCTTC
TRBV6-2/TRBV6-3	TRBJ2-1	.	TRBD2	CASSYIGWASGMSSYNEQFF	TGTGCCAGCAGTTATATCGGCTGGGCTAGCGGGATGAGCTCCTACAATGAGCAGTTCTTC
TRBV6-1	TRBJ1-2	.	.	CASTPTAGSYGYTF	TGTGCCAGCACGCCCACCGCAGGGTCCTATGGCTACACCTTC
TRBV10-3	TRBJ1-4	.	.	CAISSSDRSSRYDEKLFF	TGTGCCATCAGTTCCAGCGACAGATCGTCGCGGTATGATGAAAAACTGTTTTTT
TRBV30	TRBJ2-1	.	TRBD2	CAWSVRGLAGDGSYNEQFF	TGTGCCTGGAGTGTACGAGGACTAGCGGGAGACGGCTCCTACAATGAGCAGTTCTTC
TRBV3-1	TRBJ1-1	once	.	CASSQDMRQFTEAFF	TGTGCCAGCAGCCAAGATATGAGACAATTCACTGAAGCTTTCTTT
TRBV12-3/TRBV12-4	TRBJ2-7	.	.	CASSPGQKSFYEQYF	TGTGCCAGCAGCCCTGGACAGAAGAGCTTCTACGAGCAGTACTTC
TRBV6-2/TRBV6-3	TRBJ1-5	.	.	CASRRVPISNQPQHF	TGTGCCAGCAGACGAGTCCCGATTAGCAATCAGCCCCAGCATTTT
TRBV19	TRBJ2-2	once	TRBD1	CASTRSTGGSTGELFF	TGTGCCAGTACCCGGTCCACAGGGGGTTCCACCGGGGAGCTGTTTTTT
TRBV18	TRBJ1-6	.	.	CASSRTRTASPLHF	TGTGCCAGCTCACGAACCCGGACGGCGTCACCCCTCCACTTT
TRBV30	TRBJ1-3	.	.	CAWIVRGEGNTIYF	TGTGCCTGGATAGTCAGGGGTGAAGGAAACACCATATATTTT
TRBV27	TRBJ2-1	.	.	CASSASGGRIHEQFF	TGTGCCAGCAGTGCCTCCGGGGGGCGCATCCATGAGCAGTTCTTC
TRBV6-2/TRBV6-3	TRBJ1-2	.	.	CASRGSDGYTF	TGTGCCAGCCGGGGCTCGGATGGCTACACCTTC
TRBV2	TRBJ1-1	.	.	CASSEGLNTEAFF	TGTGCCAGCAGTGAAGGGCTGAACACTGAAGCTTTCTTT
TRBV7-9	TRBJ2-6	.	.	CASSLALGPLRANVLTF	TGTGCCAGCAGCTTAGCGCTGGGTCCACTCCGGGCCAACGTCCTGACTTTC
TRBV29-1	TRBJ2-7	few	.	CSVSQATDYEQYF	TGCAGCGTTAGTCAGGCCACTGACTACGAGCAGTACTTC
TRBV2	TRBJ2-2	.	.	CASSEDRYTGELFF	TGTGCCAGCAGTGAGGACAGATACACCGGGGAGCTGTTTTTT
TRBV2	TRBJ2-1	.	.	CASSEAWGRGNEQFF	TGTGCCAGCAGTGAGGCCTGGGGTAGAGGGAATGAGCAGTTCTTC
TRBV2	TRBJ1-1	.	.	CASSEWQAVNTEAFF	TGTGCCAGCAGTGAATGGCAGGCCGTGAACACTGAAGCTTTCTTT
TRBV20-1	TRBJ1-5	.	TRBD1	CSAASRQGESNQPQHF	TGCAGTGCCGCTAGTAGACAGGGGGAAAGCAATCAGCCCCAGCATTTT
TRBV7-2	TRBJ2-1	.	TRBD2	CASSPGGAGGNDEQFF	TGTGCCAGCAGCCCCGGGGGAGCGGGAGGAAATGATGAGCAGTTCTTC
TRBV23-1	TRBJ1-4	.	.	CARSQNEKLFF	TGCGCCAGGTCGCAGAATGAAAAACTGTTTTTT
TRBV19	TRBJ2-2	.	.	CASSRRGQTWTGELFF	TGTGCCAGTAGTCGCCGGGGGCAGACTTGGACCGGGGAGCTGTTTTTT
TRBV29-1	TRBJ1-2	.	.	CSVEDGGEGSYGYTF	TGCAGCGTTGAAGATGGTGGGGAGGGTTCCTATGGCTACACCTTC
TRBV3-1	TRBJ2-1	.	.	CASSPTLQLSNEQFF	TGTGCCAGCAGCCCGACGCTACAACTCTCCAATGAGCAGTTCTTC
TRBV6-2/TRBV6-3	TRBJ1-3	.	.	CASSYGDGTGNTIYF	TGTGCCAGCAGTTACGGAGACGGGACTGGAAACACCATATATTTT
TRBV19	TRBJ2-7	.	.	CASSISGTRFHYEQYF	TGTGCCAGTAGTATTTCCGGGACAAGATTTCACTACGAGCAGTACTTC
TRBV6-5	TRBJ2-5	.	.	CASSYSSETQYF	TGTGCCAGCAGTTACAGCTCAGAGACCCAGTACTTC
TRBV30	TRBJ2-7	few	TRBD2	CAWTAGAALEQYF	TGTGCCTGGACGGCGGGAGCCGCGCTCGAGCAGTACTTC
TRBV3-1	TRBJ1-5	.	.	CASSQGINVGVYQPQHF	TGTGCCAGCAGCCAAGGTATCAATGTCGGCGTCTATCAGCCCCAGCATTTT
TRBV20-1	TRBJ1-5	.	TRBD1	CSARVGGGLNQPQHF	TGCAGTGCTAGAGTAGGGGGCGGTTTGAATCAGCCCCAGCATTTT
TRBV5-1	TRBJ1-3	.	.	CASSSNSFSGNTIYF	TGCGCCAGCAGCTCCAACAGCTTCTCTGGAAACACCATATATTTT
TRBV2	TRBJ2-5	.	TRBD2	CASSKTSALETQYF	TGTGCCAGCAGTAAGACTAGCGCCTTAGAGACCCAGTACTTC
TRBV19	TRBJ2-7	.	TRBD2	CASSIAGGNYEQYF	TGTGCCAGTAGTATCGCGGGGGGCAACTACGAGCAGTACTTC
TRBV28	TRBJ1-5	.	.	CASRPTQGNSNQPQHF	TGTGCCAGCAGACCGACCCAGGGAAATAGCAATCAGCCCCAGCATTTT
TRBV7-2	TRBJ2-7	.	TRBD1	CASSFLDRVPFTYEQYF	TGTGCCAGCAGCTTTCTCGACAGGGTCCCCTTTACCTACGAGCAGTACTTC
TRBV29-1	TRBJ2-1	.	TRBD1	CSARDRASYNEQFF	TGCAGCGCGAGGGACAGGGCCTCCTACAATGAGCAGTTCTTC
TRBV20-1	TRBJ2-7	.	TRBD1	CSARTDRDHEQYF	TGCAGTGCACGGACGGACAGGGACCACGAGCAGTACTTC
TRBV20-1	TRBJ1-4	.	.	CSASVSNGANEKLFF	TGCAGTGCTAGCGTTTCGAACGGGGCTAATGAAAAACTGTTTTTT